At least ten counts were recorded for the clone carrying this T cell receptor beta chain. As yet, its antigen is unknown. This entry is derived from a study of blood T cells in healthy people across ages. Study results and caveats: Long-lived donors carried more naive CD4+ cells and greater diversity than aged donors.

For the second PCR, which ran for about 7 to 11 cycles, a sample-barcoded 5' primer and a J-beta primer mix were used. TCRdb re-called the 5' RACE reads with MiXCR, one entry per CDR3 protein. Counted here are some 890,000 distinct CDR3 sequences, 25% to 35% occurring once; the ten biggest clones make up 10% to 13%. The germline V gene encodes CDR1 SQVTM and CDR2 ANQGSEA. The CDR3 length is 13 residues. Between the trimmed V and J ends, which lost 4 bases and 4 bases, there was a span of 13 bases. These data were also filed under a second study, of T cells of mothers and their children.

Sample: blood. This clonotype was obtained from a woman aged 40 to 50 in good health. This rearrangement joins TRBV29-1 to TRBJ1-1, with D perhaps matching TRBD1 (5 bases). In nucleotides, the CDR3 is TGCAGCGTTGCATTGGCGCAGGGCACTGAAGCTTTCTTT. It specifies CSVALAQGTEAFF.